Listed below are T cell receptor beta chains from one sample, sequenced in a study of shared clonotypes between healthy human individuals. Libraries were prepared by immunoSEQ multiplex PCR; TCRdb keeps only in-frame clonotypes and omits some of them. The sample comprises roughly 1 million clones, more than 65% of which are singletons, and about 1.5% rests with the top ten. The material sequenced was memory CD4+ T cells sorted from blood. These receptors were taken from a young man in good health. CDR3s include the opening cysteine and the closing phenylalanine or tryptophan. The D gene is left open where the match is weak. Size is omitted from some rows. Given values are once, few, many or a class for expanded clones.

j_call d_call clone_size v_call cdr3_nt cdr3_aa
TRBJ2-7 TRBD1 NA TRBV7-2 TGTGCCAGCAGCAGGGGGGGGACAGGGTCATACGAGCAGTACTTC CASSRGGTGSYEQYF
TRBJ2-3 TRBD2 NA TRBV9 TGTGCCAGCAGCGTAGCGACTAGCGGCAGCACAGATACGCAGTATTTT CASSVATSGSTDTQYF
TRBJ1-1 NA few TRBV5-1 TGCGCCAGCAGCTTCACTGGCCTCACTGAAGCTTTCTTT CASSFTGLTEAFF
TRBJ2-1 NA NA TRBV2 TGTGCCAGCAGGGGCCAGGGATACAATGAGCAGTTCTTC CASRGQGYNEQFF
TRBJ1-5 NA NA TRBV27 TGTGCCAGCAGTTTATGGTCGTCAGGGGCTAGCAATCAGCCCCAGCATTTT CASSLWSSGASNQPQHF
TRBJ1-2 NA NA TRBV5-6 TGTGCCAGCAGCGCCTCCGGGAGCAGTGGCTACACCTTC CASSASGSSGYTF
TRBJ2-7 TRBD1 few TRBV5-1 TGCGCCAGCAGCCGACAGGGGAACAACGAGCAGTACTTC CASSRQGNNEQYF
TRBJ2-5 TRBD1 NA TRBV27 TGTGCCAGCAGCCGGGACAGGGAGGAAACCGAGACCCAGTACTTC CASSRDREETETQYF
TRBJ2-7 NA NA TRBV15 TGTGCCACCAGCAGAGCAGGCGGATCCTACGAGCAGTACTTC CATSRAGGSYEQYF
TRBJ1-5 TRBD1 NA TRBV19 TGTGCCAGTAGTAGGACAGGGGGGGGTAATCAGCCCCAGCATTTT CASSRTGGGNQPQHF
TRBJ1-4 NA once TRBV4-2 TGTGCCAGCAGCCAAGATCGGGGAGGCGTTGAGGAAAAACTGTTTTTT CASSQDRGGVEEKLFF
TRBJ2-5 TRBD2 NA TRBV18 TGTGCCAGCTCACCACCGGGACTAGCGGAGCCCCGAACCCAGTACTTC CASSPPGLAEPRTQYF
TRBJ1-1 NA NA TRBV7-2 TGTGCCAGCAGCTGGGGAGGGACGAACACTGAAGCTTTCTTT CASSWGGTNTEAFF
TRBJ2-5 NA NA TRBV29-1 TGCAGTTCTAGGACTCCCCAAGAGACCCAGTACTTC CSSRTPQETQYF
TRBJ1-2 NA NA TRBV28 TGTGCCAGCAGTGCAAACATGGTTCCCTATGGCTACACCTTC CASSANMVPYGYTF
TRBJ2-1 TRBD2 NA TRBV7-2 TGTGCCAGCAGCTCGCCTGGACTAGCGGGAGCTTATGAGCAGTTCTTC CASSSPGLAGAYEQFF
TRBJ1-6 NA few TRBV11-2 TGTGCCAGCAGACTGCCACCCCTCCACTTT CASRLPPLHF
TRBJ2-2 TRBD1 few TRBV10-3 TGTGCCATCAGTGGGACAGGGGGCCCCGGGGAGCTGTTTTTT CAISGTGGPGELFF
TRBJ2-7 TRBD2 few TRBV5-1 TGCGCCAGCAGCCAAGGAGGACCGGGGGGGGCCTACGAGCAGTACTTC CASSQGGPGGAYEQYF
TRBJ2-4 TRBD2 NA TRBV5-4 TGTGCCAGCAGCTTAAAGGGACTAGCGGGGGTTCTAGCCAAAAACATTCAGTACTTC CASSLKGLAGVLAKNIQYF
TRBJ1-6 NA few TRBV18 TGTGCCAGCTCACCAATATCGAATTCACCCCTCCACTTT CASSPISNSPLHF
TRBJ1-1 TRBD1 NA TRBV2 TGTGCCAGCAGTGAAGCGAGGGGGCCGGGCACTGAAGCTTTCTTT CASSEARGPGTEAFF
TRBJ2-1 TRBD2 NA TRBV7-2 TGTGCCAGCAGCTTAGTCAGTGTAGGGACTAGTGAGCAGTTCTTC CASSLVSVGTSEQFF
TRBJ1-2 NA NA TRBV4-1 TGCGCCAGCAGCCAGGACCTGAGGGGCTACACCTTC CASSQDLRGYTF
TRBJ1-1 NA NA TRBV11-2 TGTGCCAGCAGCTCACAGGTTGTGAACACTGAAGCTTTCTTT CASSSQVVNTEAFF
TRBJ2-3 TRBD2 NA TRBV7-9 TGTGCCAGCAGACAAGGACTAGCGGGTAGCACAGATACGCAGTATTTT CASRQGLAGSTDTQYF
TRBJ2-7 NA few TRBV27 TGTGCCAGCAGGAGGAGTATAGCGTACGAGCAGTACTTC CASRRSIAYEQYF
TRBJ2-7 NA NA TRBV7-2 TGTGCCAGCAGCGTAAATCGGGGTATGGGCGAGCAGTACTTC CASSVNRGMGEQYF
TRBJ2-7 NA NA TRBV6-5 TGTGCCAGCAAAGAGACGAGTTCCCCCGAGCAGTACTTC CASKETSSPEQYF
TRBJ2-3 TRBD2 NA TRBV19 TGTGCCAGTAGTATTGGAATAGCGGGGGCCACAGATACGCAGTATTTT CASSIGIAGATDTQYF
TRBJ1-4 TRBD1 many TRBV19 TGTGCCAGCCGCGGACAGGGTACTAATGAAAAACTGTTTTTT CASRGQGTNEKLFF
TRBJ1-2 TRBD1 NA TRBV6-1 TGTGCCACGAATACCGGGACAGGCATTGATGGCTACACCTTC CATNTGTGIDGYTF
TRBJ2-5 NA NA TRBV7-8 TGTGCCAGCAGCCCAACCCCCCTAGCGCTTCGAGAGACCCAGTACTTC CASSPTPLALRETQYF
TRBJ2-7 NA NA TRBV6-1 TGTGCCAGCAGTGGCCCGACGTCAATTACCTACGAGCAGTACTTC CASSGPTSITYEQYF
TRBJ1-3 NA NA TRBV19 TGTGCCAGTAGTAAATCGATGGGAGGAAACACCATATATTTT CASSKSMGGNTIYF
TRBJ2-5 TRBD2 NA TRBV19 TGTGCCAGTAGAGGACTAGCGGGGGGGCCGCAGACCCAGTACTTC CASRGLAGGPQTQYF
TRBJ2-5 TRBD2 NA TRBV7-2 TGTGCCAGCAGCTTAGTAGCGGGAGGAGGAGAGACCCAGTACTTC CASSLVAGGGETQYF